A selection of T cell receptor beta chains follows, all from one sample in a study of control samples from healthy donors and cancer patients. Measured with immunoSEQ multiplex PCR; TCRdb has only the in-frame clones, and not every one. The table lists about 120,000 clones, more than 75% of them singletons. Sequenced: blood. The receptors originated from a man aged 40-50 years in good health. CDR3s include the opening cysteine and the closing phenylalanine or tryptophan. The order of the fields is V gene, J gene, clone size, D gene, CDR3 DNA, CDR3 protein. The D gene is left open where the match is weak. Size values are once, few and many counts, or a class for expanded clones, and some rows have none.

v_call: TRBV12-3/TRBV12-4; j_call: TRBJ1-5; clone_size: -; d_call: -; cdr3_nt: TGTGCCAGCAGTTGGACGGTAAATCAGCCCCAGCATTTT; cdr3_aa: CASSWTVNQPQHF
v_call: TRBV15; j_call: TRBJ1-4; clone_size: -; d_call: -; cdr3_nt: TGTGCCACCAGCAGAGATCCGAAGGGGATCAATGAAAAACTGTTTTTT; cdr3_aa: CATSRDPKGINEKLFF
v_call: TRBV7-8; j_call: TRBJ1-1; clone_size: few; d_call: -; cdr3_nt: TGTGCCAGCAGCCCACAACGGGGGGGCGCATATGAAGCTTTCTTT; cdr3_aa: CASSPQRGGAYEAFF
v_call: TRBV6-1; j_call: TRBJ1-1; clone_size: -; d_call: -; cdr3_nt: TGTGCCAGCAGTGAAATCCGGGGGGGTGAAGCTTTCTTT; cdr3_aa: CASSEIRGGEAFF
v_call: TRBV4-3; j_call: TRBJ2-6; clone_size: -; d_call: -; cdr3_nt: TGCGCCAGCAGCCAAGATTACGGGTTCTCTGGGGCCAACGTCCTGACTTTC; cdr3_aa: CASSQDYGFSGANVLTF
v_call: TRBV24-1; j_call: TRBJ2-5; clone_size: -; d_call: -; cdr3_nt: TGTGCCACCAGTGACCCTGTGGGCTACCAAGAGACCCAGTACTTC; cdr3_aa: CATSDPVGYQETQYF
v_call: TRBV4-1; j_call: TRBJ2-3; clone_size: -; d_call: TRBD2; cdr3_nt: TGCGCCAGCAGCCACCCCGGGACTAGCGTTACACCCGGGCCGCAGTATTTT; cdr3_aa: CASSHPGTSVTPGPQYF
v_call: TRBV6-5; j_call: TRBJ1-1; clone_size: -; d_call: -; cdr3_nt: TGTGCCAGCAGAAACCTTGGGGAGGGAGCTTTCTTT; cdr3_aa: CASRNLGEGAFF
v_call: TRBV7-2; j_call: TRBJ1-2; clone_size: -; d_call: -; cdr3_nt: TGTGCCGGACAGAGTGCCTATGGCTACACCTTC; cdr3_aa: CAGQSAYGYTF
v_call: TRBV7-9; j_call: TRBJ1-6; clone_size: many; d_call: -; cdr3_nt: TGTGCCAGCAGCATGGGACCTAATTCACCCCTCCACTTT; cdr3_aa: CASSMGPNSPLHF
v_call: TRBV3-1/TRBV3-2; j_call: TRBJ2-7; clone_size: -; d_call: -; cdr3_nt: TGTGCCAGCAGCCAAGGGACCGCCTCCTACGAGCAGTACTTC; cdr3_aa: CASSQGTASYEQYF
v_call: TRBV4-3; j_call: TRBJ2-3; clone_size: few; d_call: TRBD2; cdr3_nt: TGCGCCAGCAGCCCGGAGACCCTTAGCGGGGATACGCAGTATTTT; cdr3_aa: CASSPETLSGDTQYF
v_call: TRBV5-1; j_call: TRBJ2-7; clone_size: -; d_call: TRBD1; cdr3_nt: TGCGCCAGCAGCCCGAGGGACAGCCAGGCCTACGAGCAGTACTTC; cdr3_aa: CASSPRDSQAYEQYF
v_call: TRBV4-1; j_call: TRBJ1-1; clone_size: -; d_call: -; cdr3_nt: TGCGCCAGCAGCCAAGAGGGGCCGGACCCTGAAGCTTTCTTT; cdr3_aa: CASSQEGPDPEAFF
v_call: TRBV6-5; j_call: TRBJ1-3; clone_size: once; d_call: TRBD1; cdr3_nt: TGTGCCAGCAGTTCCAGGGACAGGGGAGGTGGAAACACCATATATTTT; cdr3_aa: CASSSRDRGGGNTIYF
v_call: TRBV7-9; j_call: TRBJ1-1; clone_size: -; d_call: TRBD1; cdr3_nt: TGTGCCAGCAGCTCGGGACAGAGGATGAACACTGAAGCTTTCTTT; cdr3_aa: CASSSGQRMNTEAFF
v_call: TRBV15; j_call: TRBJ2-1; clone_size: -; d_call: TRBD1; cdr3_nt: TGTGCCACCAGCGGCCGGGACAGGGGGTCCAATGAGCAGTTCTTC; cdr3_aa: CATSGRDRGSNEQFF
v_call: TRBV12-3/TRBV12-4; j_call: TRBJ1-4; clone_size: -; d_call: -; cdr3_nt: TGTGCCAGCAGTTTCCGTCGAGGGGAAAAACTGTTTTTT; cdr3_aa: CASSFRRGEKLFF
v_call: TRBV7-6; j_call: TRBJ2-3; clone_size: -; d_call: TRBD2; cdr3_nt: TGTGCCAGCAGCCAAATAAGCGGGGCAAGCACAGATACGCAGTATTTT; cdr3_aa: CASSQISGASTDTQYF
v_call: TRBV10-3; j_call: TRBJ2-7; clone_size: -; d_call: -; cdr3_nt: TGTGCCATCAGTGAGGAGACGGACACCGATAATTCCTACGAGCAGTACTTC; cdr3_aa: CAISEETDTDNSYEQYF
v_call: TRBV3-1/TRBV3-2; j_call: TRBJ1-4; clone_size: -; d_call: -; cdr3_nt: TGTGCCAGCAGCCCCACCCGGCAAGCGAGATGGGGAAAACTGTTTTTT; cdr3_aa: CASSPTRQARWGKLFF
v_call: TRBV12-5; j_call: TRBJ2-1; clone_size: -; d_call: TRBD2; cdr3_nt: TGTGCTAGTGGTTTGGTACTAGCGGGGACCTACAATGAGCAGTTCTTC; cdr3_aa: CASGLVLAGTYNEQFF
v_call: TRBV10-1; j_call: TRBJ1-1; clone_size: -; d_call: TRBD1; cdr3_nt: TGCGCCAGCAGTGAGTCCGGCAGGGGGCGTCTCGGCACTGAAGCTTTCTTT; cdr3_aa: CASSESGRGRLGTEAFF
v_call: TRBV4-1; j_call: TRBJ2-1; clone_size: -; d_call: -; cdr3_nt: TGCGCCAGCAGCCAGGACAGGGAGGGCAGGACCCAGTTCTTC; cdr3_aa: CASSQDREGRTQFF
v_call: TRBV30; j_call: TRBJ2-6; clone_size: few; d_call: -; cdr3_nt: TGTGCCTGCGACCTGTTCTCTGGGGCCAACGTCCTGACTTTC; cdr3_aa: CACDLFSGANVLTF
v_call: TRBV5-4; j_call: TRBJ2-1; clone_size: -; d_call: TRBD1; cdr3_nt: TGTGCCAGCAGCTTGGTAGGGACAGGGTATATCAATGAGCAGTTCTTC; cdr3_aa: CASSLVGTGYINEQFF
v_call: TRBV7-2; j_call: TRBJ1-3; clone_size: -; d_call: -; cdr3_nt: TGTGCCAGCAGCCAAAACTGGTTTGGAAACACCATATATTTT; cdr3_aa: CASSQNWFGNTIYF
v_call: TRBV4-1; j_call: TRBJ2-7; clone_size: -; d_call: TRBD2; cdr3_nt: TGCGCCAGCAGCCAAGCCCGACTAGCGGGGGGACCCTACGAGCAGTACTTC; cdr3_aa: CASSQARLAGGPYEQYF
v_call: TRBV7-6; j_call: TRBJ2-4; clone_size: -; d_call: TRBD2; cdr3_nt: TGTGCCAGCAGCCAGGGACTAGCGGGGGGAACCAAAAACATTCAGTACTTC; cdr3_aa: CASSQGLAGGTKNIQYF
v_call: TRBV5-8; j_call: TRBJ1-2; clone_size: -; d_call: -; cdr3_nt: TGTGCCAGCAGCTTGGCCTTCAGGGCCTTCTATGGCTACACCTTC; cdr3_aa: CASSLAFRAFYGYTF
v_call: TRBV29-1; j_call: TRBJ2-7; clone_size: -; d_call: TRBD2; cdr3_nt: TGCAGCGTTCCGAGCGGGGCACTTGGGGGCGAGCAGTACTTC; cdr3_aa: CSVPSGALGGEQYF
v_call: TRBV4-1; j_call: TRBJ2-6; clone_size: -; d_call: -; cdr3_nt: TGCGCCAGCAGAGGGGATACTGGGGCCAACGTCCTGACTTTC; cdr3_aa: CASRGDTGANVLTF
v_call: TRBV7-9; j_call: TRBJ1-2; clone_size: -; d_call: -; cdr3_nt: TGTGCCAGCAGCTTAGGGATCCCCAGCTATGGCTACACCTTC; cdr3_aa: CASSLGIPSYGYTF
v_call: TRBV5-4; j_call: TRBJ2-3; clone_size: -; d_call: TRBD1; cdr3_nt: TGTGCCAGCAGCTCCAACCAGGGGGTGGGTACAGATACGCAGTATTTT; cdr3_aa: CASSSNQGVGTDTQYF
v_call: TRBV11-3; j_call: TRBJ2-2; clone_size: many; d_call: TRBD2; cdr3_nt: TGTGCCGGACGGGGGGACACCGGGGAGCTGTTTTTT; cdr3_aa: CAGRGDTGELFF
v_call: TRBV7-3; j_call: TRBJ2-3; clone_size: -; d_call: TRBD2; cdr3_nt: TGTGCCAGCAGTCAAGGCGCGGGGGGGCCGACAGATACGCAGTATTTT; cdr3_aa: CASSQGAGGPTDTQYF
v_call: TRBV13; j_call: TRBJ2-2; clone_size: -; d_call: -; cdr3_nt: TGTGCCAGCAGCTTTGGTCCGGGCCGCTTCACCGGGGAGCTGTTTTTT; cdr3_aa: CASSFGPGRFTGELFF
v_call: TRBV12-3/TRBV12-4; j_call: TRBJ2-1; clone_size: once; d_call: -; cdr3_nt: TGTGCCAGCAGTAATAGCGCAAATGAGCAGTTCTTC; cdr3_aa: CASSNSANEQFF
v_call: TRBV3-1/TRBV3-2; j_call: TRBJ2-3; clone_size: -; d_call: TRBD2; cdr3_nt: TGTGCCAGCAGTTTCAGACTAGCGGGGGGGACAGATACGCAGTATTTT; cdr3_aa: CASSFRLAGGTDTQYF
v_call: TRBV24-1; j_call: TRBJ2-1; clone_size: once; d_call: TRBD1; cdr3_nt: TGTGCCACCAGTGACCGACAGGGGGGCGCCTACAATGAGCAGTTCTTC; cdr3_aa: CATSDRQGGAYNEQFF
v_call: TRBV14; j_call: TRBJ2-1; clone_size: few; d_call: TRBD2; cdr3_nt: TGTGCCAGCAGCCAAGGGGGTAGCGGGGGGCAAAATGAGCAGTTCTTC; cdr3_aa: CASSQGGSGGQNEQFF
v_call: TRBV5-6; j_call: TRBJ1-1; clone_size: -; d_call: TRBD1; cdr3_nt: TGTGCCAGCAAAACAAGCGGACAGGTTGAAGCTTTCTTT; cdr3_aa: CASKTSGQVEAFF
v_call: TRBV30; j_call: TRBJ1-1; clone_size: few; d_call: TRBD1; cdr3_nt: TGTGCCTGGAGTCCCACGGACAGGGGGCGGGTGAACACTGAAGCTTTCTTT; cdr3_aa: CAWSPTDRGRVNTEAFF
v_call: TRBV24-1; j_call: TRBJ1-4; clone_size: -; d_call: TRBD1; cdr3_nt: TGTGCCACCAGTGCAACAGGGACAGGGTATGAAAAACTGTTTTTT; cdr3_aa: CATSATGTGYEKLFF